The 28 T cell receptor beta chains reported below all come from one sample, sequenced in a study of shared clonotypes between healthy human individuals (dated by TCRdb to 2018 to 2021). The method was the immunoSEQ multiplex PCR assay. TCRdb's version of the immuneACCESS table is confined to in-frame rearrangements and falls short of the full clone set. An unresolved V gene accounts for under half of the shortfall where checked; the remainder is of unknown origin. This sample gives 1,100,000 or so clones in total; around three quarters of them show up just once. The ten largest clones take up about 0.52% of the sample. Sample: memory CD4+ T cells from PBMCs. This specimen's cell subset or site label, per the study, means: CD45RA-negative fraction. All receptors derive from a man aged 18 to 30 in good health. Some clones in this sample may be carry-over from other donors' samples.

CDR3 sequence: CSASFTDTQYF. The CDR3 DNA is TGCAGTGCTAGTTTCACAGATACGCAGTATTTT. The gene calls are TRBV20-1 and TRBJ2-3; D gene unclear. V lost 3 bases and J lost 2, with 3 bases in between. The V gene's germline CDR1 is DFQATT and CDR2 SNEGSKA (reference sequence). The CDR3 extends over 11 amino acids.

The gene calls are TRBV15 and TRBJ1-2; 8 nucleotides line up with TRBD1. There are 16 residues in the CDR3. Germline V lookup: CDR1 LNHNV, CDR2 YYDKDF (reference sequence). The V gene end was trimmed by 3 bases and the J gene end by 4 bases; junction bases not matched to a gene: 10. CDR3 DNA: TGTGCCACCAGCAGCAACCCGGACAGGGCGATCTATGGCTACACCTTC. The encoded protein is CATSSNPDRAIYGYTF.

This chain connects TRBV29-1 to TRBJ2-3; the match to TRBD2 covers 9 bases. The CDR3 runs to 12 residues. With 4 bases clipped from V and 10 bases from J, the junction kept 6 bases outside the gene matches. CDR1 is SQVTM, CDR2 ANQGSEA, per germline. CDR3: CSVVAGGPAQYF. The CDR3 DNA is TGCAGCGTTGTGGCGGGAGGGCCTGCGCAGTATTTT.

This chain connects TRBV2 to TRBJ2-1; D unclear. Germline CDR1 reads SNHLY; CDR2 reads FYNNEI. This CDR3 has 12 residues. With 2 bases removed from V and 5 bases from J, the gap between germline ends came to 4 bases. The CDR3 loop is CASSEYNNEQFF. CDR3 coding DNA: TGTGCCAGCAGTGAATATAACAATGAGCAGTTCTTC.

This clone occurred once. This chain uses TRBV18 with TRBJ2-4; the D is unclear. The germline gives CDR1 KGHSH, CDR2 LQKENI. The CDR3 length is 18 residues. Trimming shortened V by 2 bases and J by 1 base, and 18 bases separated the two germline ends. Written as DNA, the CDR3 is TGTGCCAGCTCACCAGGGGATGGGCGCCCAGAGGCCAAAAACATTCAGTACTTC. Protein sequence: CASSPGDGRPEAKNIQYF. Looking up the rest from reference TRBV18 and TRBJ2-4 gives the full variable domain: NAGVMQNPRHLVRRRGQEARLRCSPMKGHSHVYWYRQLPEEGLKFMVYLQKENIIDESGMPKERFSAEFPKEGPSILRIQQVVRGDSAAYFCASSPGDGRPEAKNIQYFGAGTRLSVL.

The genes are TRBV10-3 and TRBJ1-1; maybe TRBD1 (6 bases). Germline CDR1 reads ENHRY; CDR2 reads SYGVKD. This CDR3 region has 16 residues. V was pared by 0 bases and J by 1 base, with 12 bases between. The CDR3, as DNA: TGTGCCATCAGTGAGTCGCCCGGCAGGGGGAACACTGAAGCTTTCTTT. Its translation is CAISESPGRGNTEAFF.

This chain links TRBV28 with TRBJ1-4; D remains ambiguous. V lost 2 bases, J lost 4 bases, and 11 bases lay in between. The length of the CDR3 is 15 residues. The germline V gene has CDR1 MDHEN and CDR2 SYDVKM. CDR3 nucleotides: TGTGCCAGCAGTTTACGCGTCAGGATTAATGAAAAACTGTTTTTT. It translates to CASSLRVRINEKLFF.

The table lists this clone with a few counts. The J gene is TRBJ1-1, the V gene TRBV27; 8 bases align to TRBD1. The CDR3 consists of 12 residues. CDR1 MNHEY and CDR2 SMNVEV come from the germline V gene (reference sequence). After removal of 5 bases from V and 5 bases from J, the junction contained 1 base not matched to a gene. CDR3 coding DNA: TGTGCCAGCAGTACAGGGGGGACTGAAGCTTTCTTT. Its translation: CASSTGGTEAFF.

The chain carries TRBV5-4 and TRBJ1-5, with D unclear. V lost 0 bases and J lost 4, with 11 bases in between. The CDR3 consists of 15 residues. Germline V gene lookup returns CDR1 SGHNT and CDR2 YYREEE (reference sequence). CDR3 DNA: TGTGCCAGCAGCTTGGACGGGATGGGGAATCAGCCCCAGCATTTT. Translating gives CASSLDGMGNQPQHF. The complete variable domain, with remaining parts taken from reference TRBV5-4 and TRBJ1-5, reads ETGVTQSPTHLIKTRGQQVTLRCSSQSGHNTVSWYQQALGQGPQFIFQYYREEENGRGNFPPRFSGLQFPNYSSELNVNALELDDSALYLCASSLDGMGNQPQHFGDGTRLSIL.

This clone was found once. The chain has TRBV28 and TRBJ2-1, with 10 bases fitting TRBD2. Germline-derived CDR1 and CDR2 are MDHEN and SYDVKM. The CDR3 covers 16 residues. V was pared by 5 bases and J by 7 bases, with 11 bases of the junction left unmatched. The CDR3 spells CASSPSSGSFWNEQFF. CDR3 bases: TGTGCCAGCAGTCCTTCTAGCGGGAGCTTCTGGAATGAGCAGTTCTTC.

J is TRBJ1-3 and V is TRBV5-4, with TRBD1 as a possible D gene (6 bases). The V and J ends lost 4 bases and 0 bases respectively, with 11 bases between them. The germline V gene encodes CDR1 SGHNT and CDR2 YYREEE (reference sequence). The CDR3 runs to 15 residues. Written as DNA, the CDR3 is TGTGCCAGCAGCCGAGTACAGGGCTCTGGAAACACCATATATTTT. Protein: CASSRVQGSGNTIYF.

This chain uses TRBV15 with TRBJ2-6; D not certain. Between the trimmed V and J ends, which lost 4 bases and 0 bases, there was a span of 4 bases. CDR1 and CDR2 (germline): LNHNV, YYDKDF (reference sequence). The CDR3 has 14 residues. This CDR3 is CATSTASGANVLTF. CDR3 bases: TGTGCCACCAGCACGGCCTCTGGGGCCAACGTCCTGACTTTC.

V is TRBV29-1 and J is TRBJ2-4; D is perhaps TRBD1 or TRBD2 (5 bases each). The CDR3 extends over 13 amino acids. Deletions cut 2 bases from V and 8 bases from J, with 13 bases between. Germline V gene lookup returns CDR1 SQVTM and CDR2 ANQGSEA. As DNA, the CDR3 is TGCAGCGTTGAATGGGGGATAGGCGACATTCAGTACTTC. This sequence encodes CSVEWGIGDIQYF.

V usage is TRBV6-6 and J usage is TRBJ2-7; D is unresolved. V was shortened by 0 bases and J by 3 bases, with 12 bases between the two germline ends. CDR3 length: 15 amino acids. CDR1 is MNHNY and CDR2 is SVGAGI in the germline V gene (reference sequence). CDR3 nucleotides: TGTGCCAGCAGTTACTCGACGGTCAGCTACTACGAGCAGTACTTC. The encoded protein is CASSYSTVSYYEQYF.

This sequence joins TRBV11-3 and TRBJ2-1; a weak D match, TRBD2 (6 bases). CDR3 length: 12 residues. Germline V gene lookup returns CDR1 SGHNT and CDR2 YENEEA. V was cut by 4 bases and J by 9 bases, with 10 bases left in between. The CDR3: CASSYFGGEQFF. DNA of the CDR3: TGTGCCAGCAGCTACTTCGGGGGTGAGCAGTTCTTC.

V and J are TRBV27 and TRBJ2-5, with D possibly being TRBD1 (5 bases). V was clipped by 2 bases and J by 1 base, with 8 bases between them. The CDR3 runs 14 residues. Germline V lookup: CDR1 MNHEY, CDR2 SMNVEV (reference sequence). The CDR3 bases are TGTGCCAGCAGTTTAGCTGACAGCCAAGAGACCCAGTACTTC. It specifies CASSLADSQETQYF.

This chain joins TRBV28 and TRBJ2-2, with 9 bases matching TRBD2. The V and J ends lost 1 base and 0 bases, in that order; junction bases with no gene match: 18. In germline, CDR1 is MDHEN, CDR2 SYDVKM. The CDR3 consists of 22 residues. The CDR3 sequence is CASSLLWRGRLADNANTGELFF. The CDR3 nucleotides read TGTGCCAGCAGTTTATTATGGAGGGGGAGACTAGCGGACAACGCGAACACCGGGGAGCTGTTTTTT.

This clone has just one count. This chain links TRBV6-1 with TRBJ2-5; D remains unclear. Germline V gene data show CDR1 as MNHNS and CDR2 as SASEGT. The CDR3 runs to 13 residues. Trimming cost V 6 bases and J 0 bases, with 8 bases left between them. The DNA for the CDR3 is TGTGCCAGCAGGAGGTTTTACCAAGAGACCCAGTACTTC. It specifies CASRRFYQETQYF.

The chain carries TRBV29-1 and TRBJ1-2, with 8 bases lining up with TRBD1. Germline lookup yields CDR1 SQVTM and CDR2 ANQGSEA. CDR3 size: 16 residues. The V segment lost 3 bases and the J segment 4 bases; nucleotides outside the gene matches: 13. In nucleotides, the CDR3 is TGCAGCGTTGATCCCGGGACAGGACAAGGGCCCTATGGCTACACCTTC. The encoded protein is CSVDPGTGQGPYGYTF.

V is TRBV29-1 and J is TRBJ2-2; TRBD1 is a possible D gene (5 bases). The germline V gene has CDR1 SQVTM and CDR2 ANQGSEA. The CDR3 consists of 16 residues. V shed 1 base and J shed 4 bases, with 16 bases lying between them. CDR3 amino acids: CSVEGRRGSSTGELFF. For the CDR3, the DNA is TGCAGCGTTGAAGGACGAAGGGGCTCGAGCACCGGGGAGCTGTTTTTT.

This clone was seen more than once but under ten times. V usage is TRBV28 and J usage is TRBJ1-4; D is unresolved. The CDR3 loop spans 13 amino acids. Germline loops: CDR1 MDHEN, CDR2 SYDVKM. V lost 5 bases and J 8 bases, leaving 12 bases between the germline ends. This CDR3 is CASSGYHKEKLFF. The CDR3 region has the DNA TGTGCCAGCAGTGGGTATCACAAGGAAAAACTGTTTTTT.

The chain joins TRBV2 to TRBJ1-5, with TRBD1 matching 10 bases. CDR1 is SNHLY, CDR2 FYNNEI, per germline. The V segment lost 6 bases and the J segment 1 base; nucleotides outside the gene matches: 12. The CDR3 loop spans 18 amino acids. Here the CDR3 DNA reads TGTGCCAGCAGCATAAACCGGGACAGGGGCGTGAGCAATCAGCCCCAGCATTTT. Protein: CASSINRDRGVSNQPQHF.

The chain has TRBV4-2 and TRBJ2-1; a weak D match, TRBD2 (6 bases). V shed 2 bases and J shed 0 bases, with 11 bases lying between them. Germline V gene data show CDR1 as LGHNA and CDR2 as YNFKEQ. This CDR3 is 16 amino acids long. The CDR3 here is CASSQRGGNSYNEQFF. The CDR3 DNA follows: TGTGCCAGCAGCCAACGGGGCGGGAACTCCTACAATGAGCAGTTCTTC.

In its sample, this clone was seen many times. The chain has TRBV27 and TRBJ2-7, with D uncertain. Per the germline V gene, CDR1 is MNHEY and CDR2 is SMNVEV (reference sequence). CDR3 length: 15 amino acids. V dropped 1 base and J dropped 5 bases, with 15 bases sitting between them. The CDR3 loop is CASSLLGNTVDEQYF. The CDR3 DNA follows: TGTGCCAGCAGTTTATTGGGGAACACAGTCGACGAGCAGTACTTC.

Here the CDR3 reads CASSVDPLLRGTGELFF. The CDR3 DNA reads as TGTGCCAGCAGCGTAGACCCTCTCCTCCGAGGCACCGGGGAGCTGTTTTTT. This chain connects TRBV9 to TRBJ2-2; D is unclear. Germline V gene data show CDR1 as SGDLS and CDR2 as YYNGEE. Trimming stripped 0 bases from V and 4 bases from J, with 16 bases between. CDR3 size: 17 residues. Supplemented by reference TRBV9 and TRBJ2-2, the full variable domain reads DSGVTQTPKHLITATGQRVTLRCSPRSGDLSVYWYQQSLDQGLQFLIQYYNGEERAKGNILERFSAQQFPDLHSELNLSSLELGDSALYFCASSVDPLLRGTGELFFGEGSRLTVL.

The count of this clone is one. This chain connects TRBV10-2 to TRBJ2-2, with D possibly matching TRBD2 (5 bases). V shed 3 bases and J shed 4 bases, with 9 bases lying between them. The CDR3 contains 14 residues. CDR1 is WSHSY and CDR2 is SAAADI in the germline V gene. CDR3 in amino acids: CASSDRGRTGELFF. Written as DNA, the CDR3 is TGCGCCAGCAGTGACAGAGGGCGCACCGGGGAGCTGTTTTTT.

V gene TRBV18 combines with J gene TRBJ2-2; 10 bases are a match to TRBD1. The CDR3 spans 15 residues. Germline V lookup: CDR1 KGHSH, CDR2 LQKENI. After removal of 5 bases from V and 7 bases from J, the junction contained 7 bases not matched to a gene. DNA for the CDR3: TGTGCCAGCTCAGGACGGGACAGGGGAGACGGGGAGCTGTTTTTT. This gives the protein CASSGRDRGDGELFF.

This rearrangement joins TRBV18 to TRBJ1-3; D call uncertain. V was pared by 2 bases and J by 0 bases, with 11 bases between. Germline loops: CDR1 KGHSH, CDR2 LQKENI. The CDR3 has 16 residues. CDR3 sequence: CASSPDAGFSGNTIYF. In DNA form, the CDR3 reads TGTGCCAGCTCACCAGACGCCGGCTTCTCTGGAAACACCATATATTTT.